The subject of this entry is one T cell receptor beta chain. A few counts support this clonotype. Its specific antigen is unknown. Base qualities were left out, and no much larger clone turns up one base away. Instrument on record: Illumina NovaSeq 6000. Using 5'RACE with constant-segment primers, TCRalpha and TCRbeta cDNA libraries were constructed, with sample barcodes and unique molecular identifiers added in the process. RNA was extracted from every sample with Trizol reagent. The libraries were amplified in two PCR steps, and the second step added a second sample barcode and Illumina TruSeq adapters. Sequencing of the libraries was done on an Illumina NovaSeq, producing 2 x 150 bp paired-end reads. As for the authors' bioinformatics: Reads were demultiplexed and collapsed into UMI-guided consensus sequences with migec v1.2.7. With mixcr v2.1.11, UMI consensuses were aligned to TRA and TRB V and J templates and assembled into clonotypes. Clonotypes were classified as expanded or contracted when called significant by both edgeR and NoisET, with noise models trained on biological replicates. edgeR calls used a false discovery rate-adjusted p below 0.01 and a log2 fold-change threshold of 1. As an exploratory analysis of dynamics, max-normalized trajectories of the 1000 most abundant clonotypes were examined with PCA combined with hierarchical clustering. Separately sequenced CD4+ and CD8+ repertoires were used to assign the CD4 or CD8 phenotype of responding clones. TCRdb passed the public sequencing reads through fastp at Q25 and MiXCR, retaining productive beta sequences. Every entry covers one CDR3 protein and lists the most common genes and DNA from its rows. The V and J calls were determined by TCRdb, not by the authors. A total of nearly 250,000 distinct CDR3 sequences appear in this sample, 15% of them only once. The ten largest clones add up to 2.1% of the sample.

The entry originates in a study of T-cell memory formation after mild COVID-19 listed by TCRdb under 2021. A note on the overall study: TCR sequence clusters from the two donors were largely donor specific. Longitudinal TCRalpha and TCRbeta repertoire sequencing tracked T-cell clones expanding and contracting after mild COVID-19 in two donors. Two young, previously healthy adult volunteers, one female and one male, were included in the cohort.

The CDR3 sequence holds 13 residues, the cysteine and phenylalanine included. The kept DNA is CDR3 alone, 39 bases in frame from the first base. Trimmed from V: 3 bases; trimmed from J: 7 bases; junction bases lacking a gene match: 2. The CDR1 and CDR2 encoded by the germline V gene are ENHRY and SYGVKD. Results and caveats for the whole study, not just this receptor: Balanced CD4/CD8 phenotypes were observed for clones contracting from day 15 to 85, whereas a bias towards CD4+ was observed for a second wave of clones expanding from day 15 to 37. Contracting CD4+ clones turned up mainly in the CM and EM memory subsets, whereas EMRA was where CD8+ clones were enriched. Only a couple of mild cases were covered in the study, and larger cohorts including severe cases with pre-infection samples were considered necessary. SARS-CoV-2 specificity of the second-wave clones peaking on day 37 was not confirmed. Some responding clones were detected in pre-infection memory, which suggested that pre-existing cross-reactive memory T cells had joined the SARS-CoV-2 response.

Ficoll-Paque density gradient centrifugation was the method used to isolate PBMCs. The sample comprised PBMCs or a T cell subset sorted from them (not recorded which). The receptor chain draws on TRBV10-3 and TRBJ1-2; a stretch of 10 junction bases matches TRBD1. This receptor was obtained from an adult woman who had mild COVID-19 (a few samples of this study predate the infection). The sample titles of this study are shuffled in the database, so cell type and time point are left out; the donor was told from shared clones. The CDR3 loop reads CAISDGQGGGYTF. The bases are TGTGCCATCAGTGACGGACAGGGGGGTGGCTACACCTTC.